Given below is one TCR beta chain in context. Germline CDR1 and CDR2: LGHDT and YNNKEL (reference sequence). The CDR3 sequence is 14 residues long. V gave up 4 bases and J gave up 2 bases; unmatched junction bases: 2. This record comes from a study of blood T cell repertoires in COVID-19. Whole-study context: Some COVID-19 samples were acute and others convalescent; all came from the United States, Italy and Spain.

Profiled with immunoSEQ multiplex PCR; TCRdb holds only in-frame clones, not every one. The profile shows about 95,000 clones, around 90% of them singletons. Followed over time, Seattle patients had been enrolled while infection was active. The TCR was taken from a man aged 50 to 59 with COVID-19, enrolled during active disease. The V and J genes are TRBV3-1 (or the pseudogene TRBV3-2) and TRBJ2-5; TRBD1 matches 9 bases. Input material: peripheral blood. CDR3 sequence: CASSRDRVQETQYF. CDR3 DNA: TGTGCCAGCAGCCGGGACAGGGTACAAGAGACCCAGTACTTC.